In its sample, the clone carrying this T cell receptor beta chain was seen many times. This sample was included in a study of human T cells and chemical hapten exposure. The CDR3 is 15 amino acids. V lost 5 bases and J lost 6; bases outside the gene matches: 11. Germline V CDR1 and CDR2: SEHNR, FQNEAQ (reference sequence). The time point here: patch test 2, 6 weeks after DPC sensitization. The treatment is: therapeutic diphenylcyclopropenone sensitization with weekly scalp DPC. TCRdb itself ran the RACE reads through MiXCR, one entry per CDR3 protein. The sample yields 89,000 or so distinct CDR3 sequences, less than 8% seen once.

The starting material was whole blood, obtained in connection with sensitization to the hapten diphenylcyclopropenone (DPC). The receptor comes from a woman in her twenties or thirties with alopecia areata. Some clones in this sample may be carry-over from other donors' samples. V and J are TRBV7-9 and TRBJ2-3; 7 bases map to TRBD1. CDR3 nucleotides: TGTGCCAGCAGCCCCAGAGCAGGGGGTTACGATACGCAGTATTTT. This gives the protein CASSPRAGGYDTQYF.